The 27 T cell receptor beta chains in this list originate from one sample, sequenced in a study of cytomegalovirus exposure and HLA in healthy donors. PCR involved 60 Vbeta and 13 Jbeta primers. TCRdb keeps only in-frame clones here, not all; method: immunoSEQ multiplex PCR. The data contain about 64,000 clones, roughly 80% of them seen just once; the ten biggest clones take up around 5.1%. The sample consisted of PBMCs. The receptor set was obtained from a male donor in good health and CMV-seropositive.

This rearrangement joins TRBV30 to TRBJ2-3; 8 bases are shared with TRBD2. V lost 0 bases to trimming and J lost 1 base; unmatched junction nucleotides: 3. The CDR3 consists of 15 residues. In germline, CDR1 is GTSNPN, CDR2 SVGIG (reference sequence). CDR3 coding DNA: TGTGCCTGGAGTGTAAAACTAGCGGGCACAGATACGCAGTATTTT. This codes for CAWSVKLAGTDTQYF.

Here the CDR3 DNA reads TGTGCCAGTAGTCCGGGACAGGGGTATGGCTACACCTTC. This gives the protein CASSPGQGYGYTF. This sequence joins TRBV19 and TRBJ1-2, with 10 bases identical to TRBD1. V gave up 5 bases and J gave up 5 bases; unmatched junction bases: 2. Germline CDR1 reads LNHDA; CDR2 reads SQIVND (reference sequence). The CDR3 sequence is 13 residues long. The whole variable domain, remainder taken from reference TRBV19 and TRBJ1-2, is DGGITQSPKYLFRKEGQNVTLSCEQNLNHDAMYWYRQDPGQGLRLIYYSQIVNDFQKGDIAEGYSVSREKKESFPLTVTSAQKNPTAFYLCASSPGQGYGYTFGSGTRLTVV.

As to this clone: The junction does not match germline at one end; this may be a read error. The chain has TRBV4-1 and TRBJ2-1; D may be TRBD1 (7 bases). The CDR3 contains 16 residues. Germline V gene lookup returns CDR1 MGHRA and CDR2 YSYEKL. The CDR3 sequence is CASSQRTGGQGNGQFF. The DNA for the CDR3 is TGCGCCAGCAGCCAACGGACAGGAGGGCAGGGGAATGGGCAGTTCTTC.

This sequence joins TRBV5-6 and TRBJ2-7; 11 bases agree with TRBD1. V lost 4 bases, J lost 3 bases, and 6 bases stayed unmatched. The germline V gene encodes CDR1 SGHDT and CDR2 YYEEEE. This CDR3 spans 15 amino acids. The CDR3 spells CASSVGQGVLYEQYF. DNA of the CDR3: TGTGCCAGCAGCGTGGGACAGGGGGTCCTCTACGAGCAGTACTTC.

The chain uses TRBV19 and TRBJ2-7; no clear D gene. Looked up from germline, CDR1 is LNHDA and CDR2 is SQIVND (reference sequence). Trimming stripped 10 bases from V and 5 bases from J, with 21 bases between. This CDR3 has 14 residues. The CDR3 DNA is TGTGCCACCTCCACCCAGGCTGCCACCGACGAGCAGTACTTC. Protein: CATSTQAATDEQYF.

This clone was seen only once. The rearrangement uses TRBV29-1 and TRBJ1-4; D is possibly TRBD1 (6 bases). The CDR3 loop spans 13 amino acids. V was cut by 6 bases and J by 4 bases, with 12 bases left in between. CDR1 and CDR2 from the germline V gene are SQVTM and ANQGSEA. Written as DNA, the CDR3 is TGCAGCGTGGCGACAGGAGTTAATGAAAAACTGTTTTTT. The encoded protein is CSVATGVNEKLFF.

The chain carries TRBV6-6 and TRBJ2-1, with unresolved D. Germline lookup yields CDR1 MNHNY and CDR2 SVGAGI (reference sequence). Trimming cost V 3 bases and J 7 bases, with 7 bases left between them. This CDR3 is 12 amino acids long. The CDR3 region is CASSYVENEQFF. The CDR3 DNA sequence: TGTGCCAGCAGTTATGTAGAGAATGAGCAGTTCTTC.

The chain couples TRBV28 to TRBJ1-5, with 9 nucleotides matching TRBD1. The germline V gene encodes CDR1 MDHEN and CDR2 SYDVKM. The CDR3 length is 14 residues. Trimming cost V 8 bases and J 6 bases; bases outside gene matches: 8. The CDR3 is CASLTGGAGQPQHF. CDR3 sequence (DNA): TGTGCCAGCCTAACAGGGGGCGCGGGTCAGCCCCAGCATTTT.

This rearrangement joins TRBV5-1 to TRBJ1-6; D gene ambiguous. The CDR3 consists of 15 residues. Looked up from germline, CDR1 is SGHRS and CDR2 is YFSETQ. The ends were cut back, 0 bases at V and 5 bases at J, with 9 bases in the middle. This CDR3 is CASSLGPENNSPLHF. DNA of the CDR3: TGCGCCAGCAGCTTGGGTCCAGAAAATAATTCACCCCTCCACTTT. The variable domain in full, completed from reference TRBV5-1 and TRBJ1-6, reads KAGVTQTPRYLIKTRGQQVTLSCSPISGHRSVSWYQQTPGQGLQFLFEYFSETQRNKGNFPGRFSGRQFSNSRSEMNVSTLELGDSALYLCASSLGPENNSPLHFGNGTRLTVT.

J is TRBJ1-5 and V is TRBV5-4; D remains ambiguous. Trimming took 2 bases from V and 5 from J, leaving 8 bases between them. This CDR3 is 13 amino acids long. Looked up from germline, CDR1 is SGHNT and CDR2 is YYREEE (reference sequence). Written as DNA, the CDR3 is TGTGCCAGCAGCTTACGCCCGGATCAGCCCCAGCATTTT. Protein product: CASSLRPDQPQHF.

The chain is built from TRBV15 and TRBJ2-5; 9 bases align to TRBD1. The V and J ends lost 3 bases and 1 base, in that order; junction bases with no gene match: 3. The germline gives CDR1 LNHNV, CDR2 YYDKDF (reference sequence). The CDR3 is 15 amino acids. As DNA, the CDR3 is TGTGCCACCAGCAGGGGACAGGGTGGCCAAGAGACCCAGTACTTC. Translating gives CATSRGQGGQETQYF.

This clone was seen just once. The V and J genes are TRBV9 and TRBJ1-4; D unresolved. This CDR3 comprises 15 residues. Germline V gene data show CDR1 as SGDLS and CDR2 as YYNGEE. V was shortened by 0 bases and J by 8 bases, with 14 bases between the two germline ends. In DNA form, the CDR3 reads TGTGCCAGCAGCGTAGATGGCGGAGGCGTGGAAAAACTGTTTTTT. Encoded protein: CASSVDGGGVEKLFF.

The V gene is TRBV4-2, the J gene TRBJ1-6, with D tentatively TRBD1 (6 bases). CDR3 length equals 17 residues. V was clipped by 5 bases and J by 5 bases, with 19 bases between them. CDR1 and CDR2 (germline): LGHNA, YNFKEQ. The CDR3 is CASSGLGQSNDNSPLHF. The CDR3 coding sequence is TGTGCCAGCAGCGGACTAGGACAGAGCAACGATAATTCACCCCTCCACTTT.

This clone was observed a few times. The chain links TRBV5-6 to TRBJ2-7, with D possibly matching TRBD1 (6 bases). CDR1 is SGHDT, CDR2 YYEEEE, per germline. The CDR3 runs to 14 residues. Between the trimmed V and J ends, which lost 3 bases and 3 bases, there was a span of 13 bases. CDR3 DNA sequence: TGTGCCAGCAGCTGGGGAACAGGGAACTACGAGCAGTACTTC. It yields the protein CASSWGTGNYEQYF.

In DNA form, the CDR3 reads TGTGCCAGCAGAGGGACTAGCGAGAGAGAGGAGACCCAGTACTTC. Its protein is CASRGTSEREETQYF. V gene TRBV6-1 combines with J gene TRBJ2-5, with 10 bases fitting TRBD2. The V segment lost 6 bases and the J segment 5 bases; nucleotides outside the gene matches: 9. The CDR3 has 15 residues. Germline V CDR1 and CDR2: MNHNS, SASEGT.

In regard to this clone: An end of the junction does not agree with germline; a read error may underlie this. This same CDR3 is encoded by further DNA sequences in the sample. This chain uses TRBV7-7 with TRBJ2-7; D is ambiguous. Germline loops: CDR1 SSHAT, CDR2 FNYEAQ (reference sequence). This CDR3 region has 13 residues. DNA of the CDR3: TGTGCTAGCAGCTTTGGGCCTTCCTACGAGCAGTACTTC. The encoded protein is CASSFGPSYEQYF.

V and J are TRBV4-3 and TRBJ1-5; D gene unclear. CDR1 LGHNA and CDR2 YSLEER come from the germline V gene. Deletions cut 0 bases from V and 5 bases from J, with 8 bases between. The CDR3 contains 14 residues. The CDR3 coding sequence is TGCGCCAGCAGCCAAGAACAGAACTATCAGCCCCAGCATTTT. The encoded protein is CASSQEQNYQPQHF.

The chain recombines TRBV28 with TRBJ2-7, with TRBD2 matching over 8 bases. The germline V gene encodes CDR1 MDHEN and CDR2 SYDVKM. The CDR3 runs 16 residues. The J segment lost 4 bases and the V segment lost 3 bases, leaving 11 bases of the junction unmatched. The CDR3 bases are TGTGCCAGCAGTTTCGGCGGGGGGCTATCCGAGTACGAGCAGTACTTC. It is translated as CASSFGGGLSEYEQYF.

V is TRBV18 and J is TRBJ2-1, with TRBD1 matching over 9 bases. Unmatched junction bases numbered 8, after V lost 4 bases and J lost 4 bases. In germline, CDR1 is KGHSH, CDR2 LQKENI. The CDR3 is 16 amino acids. The CDR3 bases are TGTGCCAGCTCACTGCTCCGGACAGGGGATTACAATGAGCAGTTCTTC. Protein: CASSLLRTGDYNEQFF.

For the CDR3, the DNA is TGTGCCAGCAGCTTATTCGGTAGCGGGGGGGCCGGGGAGACCCAGTACTTC. Its translation is CASSLFGSGGAGETQYF. The V gene is TRBV7-3, the J gene TRBJ2-5; 11 nucleotides match TRBD2. The CDR3 contains 17 residues. J gave up 5 bases and V 2 bases, and 10 bases lay outside the gene matches. Germline V gene data show CDR1 as SGHTA and CDR2 as FQGTGA.

CDR3 sequence (DNA): TGTGCCAGTAATAGCGGGGGGGATTCCTACAATGAGCAGTTCTTC. This sequence encodes CASNSGGDSYNEQFF. This sequence joins TRBV19 and TRBJ2-1; 11 positions match TRBD2. The CDR3 is made up of 15 amino acids. The V and J ends lost 7 bases and 1 base, in that order; junction bases with no gene match: 3. CDR1 LNHDA and CDR2 SQIVND come from the germline V gene (reference sequence).

This chain uses TRBV5-3 with TRBJ1-2, with a tentative D call TRBD1 (5 bases). Being an ORF, TRBV5-3 has a function that is uncertain. The CDR3 is 16 residues long. V was pared by 5 bases and J by 0 bases, with 17 bases between. CDR3 sequence: CARSFRQLTTNYGYTF. CDR3 in DNA: TGTGCCAGAAGTTTTAGACAGCTTACAACTAACTATGGCTACACCTTC.

V and J are TRBV27 and TRBJ1-4; 8 bases fit TRBD1. The V gene's germline CDR1 is MNHEY and CDR2 SMNVEV (reference sequence). The CDR3 sequence is 14 residues long. V lost 8 bases to trimming and J lost 8 bases; unmatched junction nucleotides: 10. This CDR3 is CASSRGPGMEKLFF. As DNA, the CDR3 is TGTGCCAGCTCCAGGGGGCCCGGAATGGAAAAACTGTTTTTT.

This clone has only one observation. V and J are TRBV7-9 and TRBJ2-7, with D perhaps matching TRBD1 (5 bases). CDR1 is SEHNR and CDR2 is FQNEAQ in the germline V gene (reference sequence). Trimming removed 5 bases from V and 2 bases from J, with 13 bases in between. There are 14 residues in the CDR3. CDR3 amino acids: CASSQAVGAYEQYF. The CDR3, as DNA: TGTGCCAGCAGCCAGGCGGTAGGGGCCTACGAGCAGTACTTC.

This clone was counted between two and nine times. The CDR3 loop reads CASSYVQNEKLFF. The CDR3 DNA reads TGTGCCAGCAGTTATGTCCAGAATGAAAAACTGTTTTTT. The rearrangement links TRBV6-6 to TRBJ1-4; D not resolved. The CDR3 has 13 residues. V was clipped by 3 bases and J by 5 bases, with 7 bases between them. CDR1 and CDR2 from the germline V gene are MNHNY and SVGAGI (reference sequence).

The V gene is TRBV9, the J gene TRBJ1-4, with a tentative D call TRBD1 (5 bases). In germline, CDR1 is SGDLS, CDR2 YYNGEE. CDR3 length: 15 residues. Between the trimmed V and J ends, which lost 0 bases and 4 bases, there was a span of 10 bases. The CDR3: CASSVVAGINEKLFF. In DNA, the CDR3 is TGTGCCAGCAGCGTAGTTGCAGGGATTAATGAAAAACTGTTTTTT.

This rearrangement joins TRBV18 to TRBJ1-4; D gene uncertain. CDR3 length: 16 residues. Trimming took off 3 bases at V and 5 bases at J, with 16 bases between the two ends. Per the germline V gene, CDR1 is KGHSH and CDR2 is LQKENI. The CDR3 region is CASSPLVEGGNEKLFF. The CDR3 bases are TGTGCCAGCTCACCTTTAGTCGAGGGCGGAAATGAAAAACTGTTTTTT.